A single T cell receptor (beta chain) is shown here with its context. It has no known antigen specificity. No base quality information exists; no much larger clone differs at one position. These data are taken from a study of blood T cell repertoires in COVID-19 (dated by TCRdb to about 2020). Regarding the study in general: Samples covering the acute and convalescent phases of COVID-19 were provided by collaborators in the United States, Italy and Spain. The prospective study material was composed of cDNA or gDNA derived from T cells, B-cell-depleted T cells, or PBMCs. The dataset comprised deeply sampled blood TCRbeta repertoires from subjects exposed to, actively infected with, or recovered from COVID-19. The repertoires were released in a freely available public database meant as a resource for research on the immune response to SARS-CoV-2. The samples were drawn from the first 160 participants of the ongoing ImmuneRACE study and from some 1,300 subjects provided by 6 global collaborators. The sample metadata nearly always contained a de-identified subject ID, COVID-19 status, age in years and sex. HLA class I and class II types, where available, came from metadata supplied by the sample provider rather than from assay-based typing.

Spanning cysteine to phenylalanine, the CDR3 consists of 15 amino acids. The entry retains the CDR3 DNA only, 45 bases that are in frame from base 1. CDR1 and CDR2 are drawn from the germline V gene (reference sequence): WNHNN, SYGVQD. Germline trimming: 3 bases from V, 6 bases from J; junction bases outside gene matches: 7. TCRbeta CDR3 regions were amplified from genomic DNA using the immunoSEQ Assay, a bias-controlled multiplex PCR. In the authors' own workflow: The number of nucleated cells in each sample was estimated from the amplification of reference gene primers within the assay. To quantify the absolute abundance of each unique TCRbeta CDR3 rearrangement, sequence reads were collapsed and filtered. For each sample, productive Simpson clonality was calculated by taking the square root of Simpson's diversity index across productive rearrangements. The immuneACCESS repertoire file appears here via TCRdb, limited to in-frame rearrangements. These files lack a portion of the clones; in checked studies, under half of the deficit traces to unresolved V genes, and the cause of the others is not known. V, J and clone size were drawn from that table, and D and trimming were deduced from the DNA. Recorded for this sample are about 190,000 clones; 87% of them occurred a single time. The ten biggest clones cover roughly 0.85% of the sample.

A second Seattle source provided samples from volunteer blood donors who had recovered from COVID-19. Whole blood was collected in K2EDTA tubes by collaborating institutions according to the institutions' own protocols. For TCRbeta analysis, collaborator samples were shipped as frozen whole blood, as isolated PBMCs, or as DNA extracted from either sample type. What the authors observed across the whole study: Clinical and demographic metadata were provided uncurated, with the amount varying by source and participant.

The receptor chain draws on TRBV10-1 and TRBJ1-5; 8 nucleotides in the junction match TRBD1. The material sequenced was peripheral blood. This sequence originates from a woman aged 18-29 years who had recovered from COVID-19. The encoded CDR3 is CASSDSRGPRQPQHF. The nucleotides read TGCGCCAGCAGTGACAGCAGGGGGCCCCGTCAGCCCCAGCATTTT.